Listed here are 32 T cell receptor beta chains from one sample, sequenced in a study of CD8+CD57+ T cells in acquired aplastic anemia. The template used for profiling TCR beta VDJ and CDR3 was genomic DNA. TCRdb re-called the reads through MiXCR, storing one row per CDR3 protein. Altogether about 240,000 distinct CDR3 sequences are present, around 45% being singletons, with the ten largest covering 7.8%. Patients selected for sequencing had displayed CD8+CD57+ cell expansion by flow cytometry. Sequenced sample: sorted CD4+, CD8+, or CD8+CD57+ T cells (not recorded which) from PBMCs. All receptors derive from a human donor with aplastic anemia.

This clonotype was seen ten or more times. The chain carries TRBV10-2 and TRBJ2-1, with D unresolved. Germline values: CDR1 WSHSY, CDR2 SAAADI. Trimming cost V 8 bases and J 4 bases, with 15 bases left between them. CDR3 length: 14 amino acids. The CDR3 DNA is TGCGCCAGCTCCACAGTTAAGGTTTACAATGAGCAGTTCTTC. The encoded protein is CASSTVKVYNEQFF.

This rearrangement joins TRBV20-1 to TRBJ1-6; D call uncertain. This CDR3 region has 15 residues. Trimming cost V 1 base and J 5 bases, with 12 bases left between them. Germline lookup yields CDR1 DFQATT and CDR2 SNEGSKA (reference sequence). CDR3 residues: CSARVMAVDNSPLHF. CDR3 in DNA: TGCAGTGCTAGAGTTATGGCCGTAGATAATTCACCCCTCCACTTT.

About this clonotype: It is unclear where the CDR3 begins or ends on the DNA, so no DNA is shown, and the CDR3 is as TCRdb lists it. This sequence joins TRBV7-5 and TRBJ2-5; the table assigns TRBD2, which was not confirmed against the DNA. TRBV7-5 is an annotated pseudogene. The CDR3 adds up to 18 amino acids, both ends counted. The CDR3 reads CISVPEARGPFRGETQYF.

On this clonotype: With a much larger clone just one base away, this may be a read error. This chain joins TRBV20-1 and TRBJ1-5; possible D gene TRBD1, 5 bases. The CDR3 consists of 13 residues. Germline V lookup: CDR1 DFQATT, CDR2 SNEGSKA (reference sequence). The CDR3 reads CSARGEGPQLQHF. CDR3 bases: TGCAGTGCTAGAGGTGAGGGACCTCAGCTCCAGCATTTT.

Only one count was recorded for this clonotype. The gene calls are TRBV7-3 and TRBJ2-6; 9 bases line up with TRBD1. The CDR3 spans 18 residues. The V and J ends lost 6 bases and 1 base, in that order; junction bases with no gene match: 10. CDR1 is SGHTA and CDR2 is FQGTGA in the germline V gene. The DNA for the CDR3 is TGTGCCAGCAGAAGCAGGGGACAGGGTAATTCTGGGGCCAACGTCCTGACTTTC. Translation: CASRSRGQGNSGANVLTF.

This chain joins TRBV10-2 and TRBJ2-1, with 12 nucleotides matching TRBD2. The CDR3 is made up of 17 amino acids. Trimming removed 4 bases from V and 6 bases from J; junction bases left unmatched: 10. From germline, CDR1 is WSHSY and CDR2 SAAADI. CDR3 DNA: TGCGCCAGCAGTGTAACTGTGCGGACTAGCGGGACCAATGAGCAGTTCTTC. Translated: CASSVTVRTSGTNEQFF.

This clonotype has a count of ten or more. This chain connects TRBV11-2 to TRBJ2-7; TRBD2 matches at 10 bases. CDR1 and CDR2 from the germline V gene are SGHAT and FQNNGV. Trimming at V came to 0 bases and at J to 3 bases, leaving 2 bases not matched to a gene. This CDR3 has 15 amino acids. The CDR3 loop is CASSLELAGNYEQYF. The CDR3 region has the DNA TGTGCCAGCAGCTTAGAACTAGCGGGGAACTACGAGCAGTACTTC.

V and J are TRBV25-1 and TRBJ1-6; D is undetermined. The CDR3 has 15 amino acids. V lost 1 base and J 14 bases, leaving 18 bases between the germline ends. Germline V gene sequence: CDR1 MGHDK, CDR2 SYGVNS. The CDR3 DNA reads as TGTGCCAGCAGTGAATCCGAGGGCCCAGGCTTTTCCCTCCACTTT. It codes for CASSESEGPGFSLHF.

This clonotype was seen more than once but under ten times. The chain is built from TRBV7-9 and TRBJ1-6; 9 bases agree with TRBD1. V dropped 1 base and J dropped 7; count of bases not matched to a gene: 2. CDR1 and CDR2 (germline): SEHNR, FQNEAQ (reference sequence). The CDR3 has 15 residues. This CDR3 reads CASSLGTGVNSPLHF. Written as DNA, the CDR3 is TGTGCCAGCAGCTTAGGGACAGGGGTGAATTCACCCCTCCACTTT.

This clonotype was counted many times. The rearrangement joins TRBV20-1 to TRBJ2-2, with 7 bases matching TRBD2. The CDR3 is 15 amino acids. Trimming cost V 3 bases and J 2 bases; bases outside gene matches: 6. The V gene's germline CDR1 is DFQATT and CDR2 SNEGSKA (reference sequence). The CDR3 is CSARRAGPNTGELFF. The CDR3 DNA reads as TGCAGTGCTAGGCGAGCGGGACCCAACACCGGGGAGCTGTTTTTT.

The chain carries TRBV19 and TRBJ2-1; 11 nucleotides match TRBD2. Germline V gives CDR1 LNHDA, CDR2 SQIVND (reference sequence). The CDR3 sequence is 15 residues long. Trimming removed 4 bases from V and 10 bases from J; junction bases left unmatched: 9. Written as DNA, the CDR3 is TGTGCCAGTAGTACGAATAGCGGGAGGGGGGGCGAGCAGTTCTTC. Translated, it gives CASSTNSGRGGEQFF.

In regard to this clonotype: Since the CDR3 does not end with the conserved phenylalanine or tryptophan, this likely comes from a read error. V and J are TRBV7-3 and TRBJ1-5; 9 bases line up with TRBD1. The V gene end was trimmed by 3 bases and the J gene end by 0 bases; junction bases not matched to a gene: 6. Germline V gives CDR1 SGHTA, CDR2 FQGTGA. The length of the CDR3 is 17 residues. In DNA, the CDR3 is TGTGCCAGCAGCTTGGGGGACAGGGCTTATAGCAATCAGCCCCAGCATTCA. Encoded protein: CASSLGDRAYSNQPQHS.

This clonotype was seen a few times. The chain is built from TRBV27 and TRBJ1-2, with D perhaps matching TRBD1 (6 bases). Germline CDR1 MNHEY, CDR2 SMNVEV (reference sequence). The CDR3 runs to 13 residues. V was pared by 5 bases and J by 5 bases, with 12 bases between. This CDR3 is CASSDTGYYGYTF. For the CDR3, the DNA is TGTGCCAGCAGTGACACAGGGTATTATGGCTACACCTTC.

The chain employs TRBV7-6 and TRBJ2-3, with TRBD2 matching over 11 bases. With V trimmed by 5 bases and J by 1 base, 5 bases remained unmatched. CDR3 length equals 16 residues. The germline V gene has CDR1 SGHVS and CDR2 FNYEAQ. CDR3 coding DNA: TGTGCCAGCAGCGGCCCGGGACTAGCGGGCACAGATACGCAGTATTTT. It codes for CASSGPGLAGTDTQYF.

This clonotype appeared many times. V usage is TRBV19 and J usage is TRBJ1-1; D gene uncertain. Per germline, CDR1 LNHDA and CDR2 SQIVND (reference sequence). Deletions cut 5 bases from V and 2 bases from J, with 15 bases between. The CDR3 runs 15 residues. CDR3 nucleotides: TGTGCCAGTAGTCCGAACAAAACACCTAACACTGAAGCTTTCTTT. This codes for CASSPNKTPNTEAFF. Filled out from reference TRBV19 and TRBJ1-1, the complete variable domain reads DGGITQSPKYLFRKEGQNVTLSCEQNLNHDAMYWYRQDPGQGLRLIYYSQIVNDFQKGDIAEGYSVSREKKESFPLTVTSAQKNPTAFYLCASSPNKTPNTEAFFGQGTRLTVV.

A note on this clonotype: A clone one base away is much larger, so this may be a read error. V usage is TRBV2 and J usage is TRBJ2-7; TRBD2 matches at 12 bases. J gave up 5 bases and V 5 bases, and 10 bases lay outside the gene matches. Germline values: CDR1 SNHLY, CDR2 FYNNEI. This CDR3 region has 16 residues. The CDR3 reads CASSFLTSGRGNEQYF. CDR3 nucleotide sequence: TGTGCCAGCAGTTTCTTGACTAGCGGGAGAGGTAACGAGCAGTACTTC.

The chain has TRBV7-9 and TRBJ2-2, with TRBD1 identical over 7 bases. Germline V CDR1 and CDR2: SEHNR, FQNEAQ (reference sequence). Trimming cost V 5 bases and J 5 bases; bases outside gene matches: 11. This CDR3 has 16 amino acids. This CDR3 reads CASSLIGTEDTGELFF. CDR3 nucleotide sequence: TGTGCCAGCAGCCTCATTGGGACAGAGGATACCGGGGAGCTGTTTTTT.

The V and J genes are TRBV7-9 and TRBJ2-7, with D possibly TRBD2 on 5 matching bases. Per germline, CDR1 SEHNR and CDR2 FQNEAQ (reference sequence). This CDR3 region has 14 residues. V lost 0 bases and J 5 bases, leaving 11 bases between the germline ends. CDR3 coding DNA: TGTGCCAGCAGCTTAGCGAGAGGGAATGACGAGCAGTACGTC. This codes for CASSLARGNDEQYV.

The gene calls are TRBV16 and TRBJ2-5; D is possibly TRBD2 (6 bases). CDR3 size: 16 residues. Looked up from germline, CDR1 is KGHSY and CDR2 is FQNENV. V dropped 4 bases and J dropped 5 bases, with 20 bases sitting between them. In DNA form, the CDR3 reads TGTGCCAGCAGCCCCAGGGCGGGGATCGCGGGGGAGACCCAGTACTTC. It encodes CASSPRAGIAGETQYF.

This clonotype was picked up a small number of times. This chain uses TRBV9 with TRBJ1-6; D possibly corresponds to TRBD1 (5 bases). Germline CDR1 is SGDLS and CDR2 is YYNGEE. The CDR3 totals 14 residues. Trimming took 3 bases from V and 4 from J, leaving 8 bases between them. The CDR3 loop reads CASSGGSYNSPLHF. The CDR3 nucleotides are TGTGCCAGCAGCGGGGGGAGTTATAATTCACCCCTCCACTTT.

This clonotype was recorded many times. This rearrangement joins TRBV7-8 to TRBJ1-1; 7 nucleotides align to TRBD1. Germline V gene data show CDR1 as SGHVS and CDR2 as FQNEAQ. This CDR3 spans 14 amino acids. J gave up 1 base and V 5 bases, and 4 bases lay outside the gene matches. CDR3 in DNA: TGTGCCAGCAGCGATGACAGGGAGAACACTGAAGCTTTCTTT. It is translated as CASSDDRENTEAFF.

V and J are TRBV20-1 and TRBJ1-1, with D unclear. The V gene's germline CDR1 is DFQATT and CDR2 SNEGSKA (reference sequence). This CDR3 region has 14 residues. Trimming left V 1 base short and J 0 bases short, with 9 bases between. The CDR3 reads CSARASELNTEAFF. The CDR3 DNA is TGCAGTGCTAGAGCGAGCGAACTGAACACTGAAGCTTTCTTT.

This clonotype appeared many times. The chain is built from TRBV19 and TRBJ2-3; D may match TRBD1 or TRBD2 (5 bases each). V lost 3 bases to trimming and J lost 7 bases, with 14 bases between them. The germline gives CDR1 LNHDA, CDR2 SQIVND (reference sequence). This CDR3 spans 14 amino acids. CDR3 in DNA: TGTGCCAGTAGTATCTCGGGGACGAAAAATACGCAGTATTTT. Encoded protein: CASSISGTKNTQYF.

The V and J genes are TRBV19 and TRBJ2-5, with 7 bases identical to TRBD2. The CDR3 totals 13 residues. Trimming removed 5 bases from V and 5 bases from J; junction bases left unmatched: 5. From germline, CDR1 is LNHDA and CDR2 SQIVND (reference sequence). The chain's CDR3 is CASSFSGFETQYF. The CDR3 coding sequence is TGTGCCAGTAGTTTTAGCGGGTTTGAGACCCAGTACTTC.

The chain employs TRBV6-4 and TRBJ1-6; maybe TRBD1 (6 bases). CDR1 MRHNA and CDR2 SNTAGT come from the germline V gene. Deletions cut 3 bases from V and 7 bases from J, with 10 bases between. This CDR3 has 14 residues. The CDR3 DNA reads TGTGCCAGCAGTGAGCAAGGGACAAATTCACCCCTCCACTTT. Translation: CASSEQGTNSPLHF.

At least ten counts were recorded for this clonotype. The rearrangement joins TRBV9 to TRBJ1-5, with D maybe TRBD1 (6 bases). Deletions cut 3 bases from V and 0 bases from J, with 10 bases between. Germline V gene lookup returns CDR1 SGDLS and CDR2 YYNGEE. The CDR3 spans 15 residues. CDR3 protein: CASSADRSSNQPQHF. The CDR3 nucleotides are TGTGCCAGCAGCGCCGACAGGTCTAGCAATCAGCCCCAGCATTTT.

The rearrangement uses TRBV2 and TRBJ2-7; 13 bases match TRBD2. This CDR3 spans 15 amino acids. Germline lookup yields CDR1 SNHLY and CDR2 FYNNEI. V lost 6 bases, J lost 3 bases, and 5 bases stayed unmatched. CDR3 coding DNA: TGTGCCAGCAGCCGACTAGCGGGGGGAAACTACGAGCAGTACTTC. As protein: CASSRLAGGNYEQYF.

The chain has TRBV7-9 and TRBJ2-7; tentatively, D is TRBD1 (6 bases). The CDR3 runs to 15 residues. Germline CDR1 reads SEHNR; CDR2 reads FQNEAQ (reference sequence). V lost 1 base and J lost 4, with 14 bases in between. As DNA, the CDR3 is TGTGCCAGCAGCTTAGTCCCGGGACAAGATTACGAGCAGTACTTC. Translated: CASSLVPGQDYEQYF.

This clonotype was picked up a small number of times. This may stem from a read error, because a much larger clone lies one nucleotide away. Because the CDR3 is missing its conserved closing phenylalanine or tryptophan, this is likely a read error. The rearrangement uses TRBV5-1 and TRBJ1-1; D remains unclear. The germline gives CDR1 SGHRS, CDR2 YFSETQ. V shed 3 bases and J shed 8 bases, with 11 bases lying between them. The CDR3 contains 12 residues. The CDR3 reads CASSSLGVEAFL. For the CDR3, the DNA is TGCGCCAGCAGCTCTCTCGGGGTAGAAGCTTTCCTT.

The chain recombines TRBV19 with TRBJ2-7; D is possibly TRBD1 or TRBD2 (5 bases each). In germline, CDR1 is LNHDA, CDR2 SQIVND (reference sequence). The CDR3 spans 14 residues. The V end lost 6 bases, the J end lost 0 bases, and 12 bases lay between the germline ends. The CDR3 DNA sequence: TGTGCCAGTAGGAACCGGGACCTCTCCTACGAGCAGTACTTC. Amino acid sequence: CASRNRDLSYEQYF.

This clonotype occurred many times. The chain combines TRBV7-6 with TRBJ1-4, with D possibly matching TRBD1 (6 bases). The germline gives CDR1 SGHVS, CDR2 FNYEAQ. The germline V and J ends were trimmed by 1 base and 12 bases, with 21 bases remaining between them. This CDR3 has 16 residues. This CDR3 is CASSLDGSDSPPQLFF. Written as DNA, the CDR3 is TGTGCCAGCAGCTTAGATGGATCGGACAGTCCCCCCCAACTGTTTTTT.

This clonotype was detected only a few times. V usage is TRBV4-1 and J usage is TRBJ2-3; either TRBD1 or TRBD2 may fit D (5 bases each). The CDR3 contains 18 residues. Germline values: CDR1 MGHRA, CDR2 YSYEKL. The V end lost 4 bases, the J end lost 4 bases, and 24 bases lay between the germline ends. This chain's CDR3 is CASSRLLYFRGPADTQYF. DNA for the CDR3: TGCGCCAGCAGCCGCCTTCTGTATTTCCGGGGCCCCGCAGATACGCAGTATTTT.